The 7 T cell receptor beta chains below were found in one sample sequenced in a study of blood T cell repertoires in COVID-19. Repertoires were generated with immunoSEQ multiplex PCR, while TCRdb's copy carries only in-frame clones and drops some. The repertoire includes about 220,000 clones, 84% of them detected once, and roughly 5.3% sits in the top ten. Sequencing was performed on peripheral blood. The receptors derive from a woman aged 55 to 70 who had recovered from COVID-19.

This sequence joins TRBV11-3 and TRBJ2-3; the match to TRBD2 covers 9 bases. J lost 2 bases, V lost 1 base, and 7 bases had no gene match. The CDR3 spans 17 residues. The germline V gene has CDR1 SGHNT and CDR2 YENEEA. CDR3 amino acids: CASSLGIAGDHTDTQYF. CDR3 coding DNA: TGTGCCAGCAGCTTAGGGATAGCGGGGGACCACACAGATACGCAGTATTTT.

In its sample, this clone was seen many times. The chain joins TRBV2 to TRBJ1-2; the match to TRBD1 covers 8 bases. Germline lookup yields CDR1 SNHLY and CDR2 FYNNEI. CDR3 length equals 12 residues. The V gene end was trimmed by 6 bases and the J gene end by 6 bases; junction bases not matched to a gene: 3. CDR3 amino acids: CASRDRGNGYTF. Here the CDR3 DNA reads TGTGCCAGCAGAGACAGGGGAAATGGCTACACCTTC.

The rearrangement joins TRBV7-8 to TRBJ2-2; TRBD2 matches 9 bases. Germline-derived CDR1 and CDR2 are SGHVS and FQNEAQ. V dropped 2 bases and J dropped 7; count of bases not matched to a gene: 5. The CDR3 is 15 amino acids. CDR3 bases: TGTGCCAGCAGCTTATTTATAGCGGGGGACGGGGAGCTGTTTTTT. The encoded protein is CASSLFIAGDGELFF.

The genes are TRBV6-5 and TRBJ2-7; TRBD1 aligns across 8 bases. V shed 4 bases, J shed 1 base, and the junction held 3 bases outside the gene matches. Germline V CDR1 and CDR2: MNHEY, SVGAGI. The CDR3 is 14 amino acids. The CDR3 DNA follows: TGTGCCAGCAGTTGGGGACAGGCGTCCTACGAGCAGTACTTC. Translated: CASSWGQASYEQYF.

The V gene is TRBV11-2, the J gene TRBJ1-2; D may be TRBD1 (6 bases). The V end lost 2 bases, the J end lost 7 bases, and 11 bases lay between the germline ends. The germline V gene has CDR1 SGHAT and CDR2 FQNNGV. This CDR3 has 13 residues. For the CDR3, the DNA is TGTGCCAGCAGCTTAAGGGGGACGGCTGGCTACACCTTC. Residues: CASSLRGTAGYTF.

The V gene is TRBV5-1, the J gene TRBJ1-4; D gene unclear. The germline V gene encodes CDR1 SGHRS and CDR2 YFSETQ. CDR3 length: 15 residues. V dropped 0 bases and J dropped 0 bases, with 6 bases sitting between them. The chain's CDR3 is CASSLVGATNEKLFF. CDR3 DNA: TGCGCCAGCAGCTTGGTTGGAGCAACTAATGAAAAACTGTTTTTT.

The chain carries TRBV18 and TRBJ2-2; TRBD2 is a possible D gene (6 bases). The ends were cut back, 5 bases at V and 2 bases at J, with 9 bases in the middle. The CDR3 loop spans 14 amino acids. CDR1 is KGHSH, CDR2 LQKENI, per germline. This CDR3 reads CASSRTTNTGELFF. The DNA for the CDR3 is TGTGCCAGCTCAAGGACTACCAACACCGGGGAGCTGTTTTTT.